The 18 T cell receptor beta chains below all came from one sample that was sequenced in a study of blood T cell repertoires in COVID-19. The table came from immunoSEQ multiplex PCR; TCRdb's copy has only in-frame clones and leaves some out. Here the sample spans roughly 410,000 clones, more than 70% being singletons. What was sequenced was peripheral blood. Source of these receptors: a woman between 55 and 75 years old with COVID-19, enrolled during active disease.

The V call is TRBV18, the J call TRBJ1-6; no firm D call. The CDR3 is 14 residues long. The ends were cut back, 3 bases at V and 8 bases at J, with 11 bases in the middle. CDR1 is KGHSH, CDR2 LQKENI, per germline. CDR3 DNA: TGTGCCAGCTCACCGAACAAATTTTATTCACCCCTCCACTTT. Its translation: CASSPNKFYSPLHF.

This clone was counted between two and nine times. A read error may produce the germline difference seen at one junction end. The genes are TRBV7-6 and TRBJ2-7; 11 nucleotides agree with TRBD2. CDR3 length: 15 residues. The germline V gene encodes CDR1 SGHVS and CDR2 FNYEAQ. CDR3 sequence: CASSIAGGLFLEQYF. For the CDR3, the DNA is TGTGCCAGCAGCATAGCGGGGGGGCTTTTCTTAGAGCAGTACTTC.

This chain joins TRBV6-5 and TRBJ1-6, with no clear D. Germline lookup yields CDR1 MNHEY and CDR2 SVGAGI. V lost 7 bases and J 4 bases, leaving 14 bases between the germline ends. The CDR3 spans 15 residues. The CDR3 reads CASNPSAAYNSPLHF. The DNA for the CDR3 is TGTGCCAGCAACCCCTCGGCGGCTTATAATTCACCCCTCCACTTT.

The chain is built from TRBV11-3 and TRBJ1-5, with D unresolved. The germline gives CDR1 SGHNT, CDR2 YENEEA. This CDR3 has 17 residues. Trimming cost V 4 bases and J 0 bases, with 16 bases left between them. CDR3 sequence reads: CASSSQTRRSSNQPQHF. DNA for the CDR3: TGTGCCAGCAGCTCTCAGACTAGGCGGAGTAGCAATCAGCCCCAGCATTTT.

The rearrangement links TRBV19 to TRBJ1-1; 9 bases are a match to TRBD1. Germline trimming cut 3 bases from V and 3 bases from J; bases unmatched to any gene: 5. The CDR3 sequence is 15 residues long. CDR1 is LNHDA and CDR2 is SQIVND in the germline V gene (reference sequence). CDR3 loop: CASSIPGQGYTEAFF. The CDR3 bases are TGTGCCAGTAGTATTCCGGGACAGGGTTACACTGAAGCTTTCTTT.

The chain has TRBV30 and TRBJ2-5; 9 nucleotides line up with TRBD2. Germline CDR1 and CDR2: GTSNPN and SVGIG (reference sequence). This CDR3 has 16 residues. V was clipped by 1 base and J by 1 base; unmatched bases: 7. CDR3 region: CAWSAQRGAAQETQYF. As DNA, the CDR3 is TGTGCCTGGAGTGCCCAGCGGGGGGCCGCCCAAGAGACCCAGTACTTC.

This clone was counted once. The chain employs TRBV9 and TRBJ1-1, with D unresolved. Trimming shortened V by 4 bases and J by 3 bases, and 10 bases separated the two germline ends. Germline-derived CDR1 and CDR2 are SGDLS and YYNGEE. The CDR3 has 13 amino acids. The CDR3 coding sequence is TGTGCCAGCAGCCTCTCACGGGACACTGAAGCTTTCTTT. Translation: CASSLSRDTEAFF.

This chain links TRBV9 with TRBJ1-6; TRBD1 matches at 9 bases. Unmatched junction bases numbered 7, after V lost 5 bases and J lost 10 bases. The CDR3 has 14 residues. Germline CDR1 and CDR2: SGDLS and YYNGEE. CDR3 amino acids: CASSQDRGWSPLHF. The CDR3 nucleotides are TGTGCCAGCAGTCAGGACAGGGGTTGGTCACCCCTCCACTTT.

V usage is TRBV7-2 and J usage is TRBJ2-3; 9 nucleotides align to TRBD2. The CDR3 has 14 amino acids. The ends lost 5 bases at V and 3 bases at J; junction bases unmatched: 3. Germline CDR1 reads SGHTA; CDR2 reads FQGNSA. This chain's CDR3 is CASSPAGGTDTQYF. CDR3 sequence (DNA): TGTGCCAGCAGCCCAGCGGGGGGTACAGATACGCAGTATTTT. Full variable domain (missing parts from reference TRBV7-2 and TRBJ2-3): GAGVSQSPSNKVTEKGKDVELRCDPISGHTALYWYRQSLGQGLEFLIYFQGNSAPDKSGLPSDRFSAERTGGSVSTLTIQRTQQEDSAVYLCASSPAGGTDTQYFGPGTRLTVL.

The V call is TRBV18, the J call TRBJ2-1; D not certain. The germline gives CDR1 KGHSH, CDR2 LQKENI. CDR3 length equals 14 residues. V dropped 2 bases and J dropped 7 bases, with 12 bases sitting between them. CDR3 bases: TGTGCCAGCTCACCATCTGCCTATCCGAATGAGCAGTTCTTC. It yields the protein CASSPSAYPNEQFF. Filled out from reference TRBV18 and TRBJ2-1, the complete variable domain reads NAGVMQNPRHLVRRRGQEARLRCSPMKGHSHVYWYRQLPEEGLKFMVYLQKENIIDESGMPKERFSAEFPKEGPSILRIQQVVRGDSAAYFCASSPSAYPNEQFFGPGTRLTVL.

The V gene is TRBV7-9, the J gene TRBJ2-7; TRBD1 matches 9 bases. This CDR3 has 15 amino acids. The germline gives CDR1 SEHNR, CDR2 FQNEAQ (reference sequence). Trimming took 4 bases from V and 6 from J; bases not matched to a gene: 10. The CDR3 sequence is CASSSYSGTGLEQYF. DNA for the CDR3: TGTGCCAGCAGCTCCTACTCCGGGACAGGGCTCGAGCAGTACTTC.

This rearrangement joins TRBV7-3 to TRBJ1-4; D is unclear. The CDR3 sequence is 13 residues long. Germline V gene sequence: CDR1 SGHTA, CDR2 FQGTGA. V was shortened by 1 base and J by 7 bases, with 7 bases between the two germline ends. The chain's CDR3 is CASSLRAGEKLFF. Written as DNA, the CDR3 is TGTGCCAGCAGCTTAAGGGCAGGTGAAAAACTGTTTTTT.

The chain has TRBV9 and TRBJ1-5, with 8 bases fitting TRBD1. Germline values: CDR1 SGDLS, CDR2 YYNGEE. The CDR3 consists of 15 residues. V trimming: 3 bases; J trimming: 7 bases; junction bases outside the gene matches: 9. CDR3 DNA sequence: TGTGCCAGCAGCGCACAGACAGGGGTTGGGCAGCCCCAGCATTTT. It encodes CASSAQTGVGQPQHF.

CDR3 amino acids: CASSAPGNEKLFF. The CDR3 DNA follows: TGCGCCAGCAGCGCCCCGGGGAATGAAAAACTGTTTTTT. V is TRBV5-1 and J is TRBJ1-4; D uncertain. Trimming took off 4 bases at V and 5 bases at J, with 9 bases between the two ends. Germline loops: CDR1 SGHRS, CDR2 YFSETQ. The CDR3 length is 13 residues.

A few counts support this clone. The CDR3 nucleotides read TGCGCCAGCAGCTTGACAGGGGGCATTAACACTGAAGCTTTCTTT. This sequence encodes CASSLTGGINTEAFF. V gene TRBV5-1 combines with J gene TRBJ1-1; 9 bases match TRBD1. The CDR3 extends over 15 amino acids. CDR1 SGHRS and CDR2 YFSETQ come from the germline V gene. V dropped 1 base and J dropped 2; count of bases not matched to a gene: 3.

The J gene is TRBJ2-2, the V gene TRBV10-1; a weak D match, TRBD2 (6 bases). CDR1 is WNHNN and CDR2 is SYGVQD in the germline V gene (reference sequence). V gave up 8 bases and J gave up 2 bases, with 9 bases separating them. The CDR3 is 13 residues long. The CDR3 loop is CASRDLNTGELFF. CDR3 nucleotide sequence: TGCGCCAGCCGGGACTTAAACACCGGGGAGCTGTTTTTT.

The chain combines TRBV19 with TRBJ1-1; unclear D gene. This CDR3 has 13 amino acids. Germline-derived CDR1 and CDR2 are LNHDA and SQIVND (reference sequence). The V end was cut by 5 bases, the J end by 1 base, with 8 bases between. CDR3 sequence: CASSPWRNTEAFF. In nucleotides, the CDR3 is TGTGCCAGTAGTCCCTGGAGGAACACTGAAGCTTTCTTT.

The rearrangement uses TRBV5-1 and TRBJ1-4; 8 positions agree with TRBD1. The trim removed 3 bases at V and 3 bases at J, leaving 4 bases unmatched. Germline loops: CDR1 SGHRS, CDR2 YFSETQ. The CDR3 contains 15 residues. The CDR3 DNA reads TGCGCCAGCAGCTCAACAGGGGGGTCTAATGAAAAACTGTTTTTT. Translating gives CASSSTGGSNEKLFF.